The rows below give T cell receptor beta chains drawn from one sample of a study of CD8+CD57+ T cells in acquired aplastic anemia. TCRdb re-analysed the reads in MiXCR, keeping a single row per CDR3 protein. The table has 450,000 to 600,000 distinct CDR3 sequences, roughly a third seen once. The sequenced material came from sorted CD4+, CD8+, or CD8+CD57+ T cells (not recorded which) from PBMCs. The receptors derive from a human donor with aplastic anemia. Each CDR3 is given with its conserved first and last residue. Each record gives: CDR3 protein, V gene.

CDR3 protein: CSASSGELYNEQFF; V gene: TRBV20-1
CDR3 protein: CASSVESSGGYGYTF; V gene: TRBV9
CDR3 protein: CASSQAGTGRNYGYTF; V gene: TRBV4-3
CDR3 protein: CAISESKTRATDTQYF; V gene: TRBV10-3
CDR3 protein: CASSLGRGRTDTEAFF; V gene: TRBV7-9
CDR3 protein: CAWSADNRGGAFF; V gene: TRBV30
CDR3 protein: CASSQLSLTSGNEQFF; V gene: TRBV27
CDR3 protein: CASSARDSYNSPLHF; V gene: TRBV7-2
CDR3 protein: CASSLTPDSNQPQHF; V gene: TRBV12-3/TRBV12-4
CDR3 protein: CASSDGLAGGPGTGELFF; V gene: TRBV6-1
CDR3 protein: CASSTLAGADGELFF; V gene: TRBV5-4
CDR3 protein: CASTGTENSPLHF; V gene: TRBV6-1
CDR3 protein: CSGQSGPTDTQYF; V gene: TRBV20-1
CDR3 protein: CASSKGEGRTEAFF; V gene: TRBV19
CDR3 protein: CASSLMGQNYEQYF; V gene: TRBV11-2
CDR3 protein: CAISDTEGFYNEQFF; V gene: TRBV10-3
CDR3 protein: CASSPQGSYNSPLHF; V gene: TRBV5-4
CDR3 protein: CASSVRRGGGHWADTQYF; V gene: TRBV9
CDR3 protein: CASSTMAGNEQFF; V gene: TRBV19
CDR3 protein: CASGRTGATYEQYF; V gene: TRBV12-3/TRBV12-4
CDR3 protein: CASSLQGVDGYTF; V gene: TRBV5-1
CDR3 protein: CAWSLRVEQYF; V gene: TRBV30
CDR3 protein: CASSRPGGNQPQHF; V gene: TRBV7-6
CDR3 protein: CASSGPNYNEQFF; V gene: TRBV2
CDR3 protein: CASSQVGGAGGPDTQYF; V gene: TRBV25-1
CDR3 protein: CASSERVNSPLHF; V gene: TRBV11-2
CDR3 protein: CSAGRGSEQYF; V gene: TRBV29-1
CDR3 protein: CASREVAESQHF; V gene: TRBV6-1
CDR3 protein: CASSLESGQDTEAFF; V gene: TRBV5-1
CDR3 protein: CASSLRGPEAQYF; V gene: TRBV28
CDR3 protein: CASSGQGENQPQHF; V gene: TRBV6-1
CDR3 protein: CASSQEWQSGQYEQYF; V gene: TRBV4-2
CDR3 protein: CASRAPAGCLRPDIFYEQYF; V gene: TRBV10-2
CDR3 protein: CATGEPGTDTQYF; V gene: TRBV10-3
CDR3 protein: CASSGQSSTDTQYF; V gene: TRBV2
CDR3 protein: CATSGQYSPLHF; V gene: TRBV24-1
CDR3 protein: CASSTLGTLTPQHF; V gene: TRBV25-1
CDR3 protein: CASSLASGRGGNTIYF; V gene: TRBV7-8
CDR3 protein: CAISEPNRDRGTYQPQHF; V gene: TRBV10-3
CDR3 protein: CASSEGRQETQYF; V gene: TRBV2